Presented here are 16 T cell receptor beta chains from one specimen sequenced in a study of blood T cell repertoires in COVID-19. Here immunoSEQ multiplex PCR was the method, and the copy in TCRdb shows in-frame clones only, minus some. The sample comprises about 61,000 clones, approximately 84% of which are singletons, and roughly 5% rests with the top ten. Sequencing input: peripheral blood. These receptor sequences come from a man of 80 years or more in a cohort sampled during active COVID-19.

The V gene is TRBV30, the J gene TRBJ1-3; the match to TRBD1 covers 8 bases. CDR1 is GTSNPN, CDR2 SVGIG, per germline (reference sequence). This CDR3 comprises 12 residues. With 6 bases clipped from V and 8 bases from J, the junction kept 6 bases outside the gene matches. The CDR3, as DNA: TGTGCCTGTCTACAGGGGGTTTACACCATATATTTT. Encoded protein: CACLQGVYTIYF.

The chain links TRBV10-2 to TRBJ2-5; TRBD2 agrees at 7 bases. Trimming at V came to 1 base and at J to 5 bases, leaving 10 bases not matched to a gene. The CDR3 totals 16 residues. Germline assignment: CDR1 WSHSY and CDR2 SAAADI. CDR3 coding DNA: TGCGCCAGCAGTGAGTTAACTAGCGAAAAACGGGAGACCCAGTACTTC. This gives the protein CASSELTSEKRETQYF.

The chain is built from TRBV18 and TRBJ2-3; 12 bases line up with TRBD2. Germline trimming cut 3 bases from V and 6 bases from J; bases unmatched to any gene: 7. Looked up from germline, CDR1 is KGHSH and CDR2 is LQKENI. This CDR3 region has 16 residues. CDR3 coding DNA: TGTGCCAGCTCACCCGGACTAGCGGGAAGACCGGATACGCAGTATTTT. The encoded protein is CASSPGLAGRPDTQYF.

This chain connects TRBV3-1 (or the pseudogene TRBV3-2) to TRBJ1-1; 7 bases map to TRBD1. Germline trimming cut 7 bases from V and 4 bases from J; bases unmatched to any gene: 6. Germline V gene data show CDR1 as LGHDT and CDR2 as YNNKEL (reference sequence). This CDR3 has 13 residues. The CDR3 here is CASTLTGTTEAFF. The CDR3 coding sequence is TGTGCCAGCACCTTGACAGGGACCACTGAAGCTTTCTTT.

The chain has TRBV19 and TRBJ2-7; 9 bases map to TRBD1. Germline V gives CDR1 LNHDA, CDR2 SQIVND (reference sequence). Trimming took 4 bases from V and 8 from J; bases not matched to a gene: 12. The CDR3 contains 15 residues. CDR3 residues: CASSTNPTGQGKQYF. The CDR3 region has the DNA TGTGCCAGTAGTACGAACCCTACTGGACAGGGGAAGCAGTACTTC.

This chain uses TRBV2 with TRBJ1-5, with TRBD1 identical over 7 bases. The CDR3 consists of 14 residues. From germline, CDR1 is SNHLY and CDR2 FYNNEI. J was trimmed by 6 bases and V by 2 bases; bases with no gene match: 4. The CDR3, as DNA: TGTGCCAGCAGTGAAACAGGGGAAGGTCAGCCCCAGCATTTT. Translation gives CASSETGEGQPQHF.

This chain links TRBV15 with TRBJ1-4, with D tentatively TRBD1 (6 bases). Germline assignment: CDR1 LNHNV and CDR2 YYDKDF (reference sequence). CDR3 length: 16 residues. Trimming stripped 5 bases from V and 0 bases from J, with 13 bases between. CDR3 coding DNA: TGTGCCACCAGCGGTACAGGGTTTGCAACTAATGAAAAACTGTTTTTT. This codes for CATSGTGFATNEKLFF.

The chain combines TRBV24-1 with TRBJ2-7; D perhaps matches TRBD1 (6 bases). Germline CDR1 and CDR2: KGHDR and SFDVKD. V lost 9 bases, J lost 6 bases, and 14 bases lay in between. This CDR3 is 12 amino acids long. CDR3 loop: CATGQPLGEQYF. Here the CDR3 DNA reads TGTGCCACCGGACAGCCCCTCGGCGAGCAGTACTTC.

The chain couples TRBV29-1 to TRBJ2-3; D remains ambiguous. The length of the CDR3 is 14 residues. V lost 6 bases and J lost 0, with 13 bases in between. Per the germline V gene, CDR1 is SQVTM and CDR2 is ANQGSEA. CDR3 residues: CSVARLLSTDTQYF. The CDR3 DNA reads TGCAGCGTGGCCCGCCTCCTTAGCACAGATACGCAGTATTTT.

The V and J genes are TRBV13 and TRBJ2-2; 8 nucleotides align to TRBD2. The CDR3 sequence is 16 residues long. The J segment lost 7 bases and the V segment lost 3 bases, leaving 10 bases of the junction unmatched. In germline, CDR1 is PRHDT, CDR2 FYEKMQ (reference sequence). This CDR3 is CASSLNPGLVIGELFF. For the CDR3, the DNA is TGTGCCAGCAGCTTGAATCCGGGACTAGTTATCGGGGAGCTGTTTTTT. The full variable domain, rest sourced from reference TRBV13 and TRBJ2-2, is AAGVIQSPRHLIKEKRETATLKCYPIPRHDTVYWYQQGPGQDPQFLISFYEKMQSDKGSIPDRFSAQQFSDYHSELNMSSLELGDSALYFCASSLNPGLVIGELFFGEGSRLTVL.

The rearrangement uses TRBV5-1 and TRBJ2-5; 10 positions agree with TRBD2. The CDR3 covers 16 residues. The germline V gene encodes CDR1 SGHRS and CDR2 YFSETQ. V dropped 0 bases and J dropped 3; count of bases not matched to a gene: 5. CDR3 amino acids: CASSLVLAGGKETQYF. The CDR3 nucleotides are TGCGCCAGCAGCTTGGTGTTAGCGGGAGGAAAAGAGACCCAGTACTTC.

V is TRBV27 and J is TRBJ2-3; TRBD2 matches at 8 bases. The CDR3 covers 16 residues. V was clipped by 6 bases and J by 1 base; unmatched bases: 9. CDR1 and CDR2 (germline): MNHEY, SMNVEV (reference sequence). This CDR3 reads CASRPSGGTRTDTQYF. The CDR3 DNA is TGTGCCAGCAGACCCTCGGGGGGGACCCGCACAGATACGCAGTATTTT.

The V call is TRBV2, the J call TRBJ2-5, with 9 bases aligning to TRBD2. The length of the CDR3 is 14 residues. CDR1 is SNHLY and CDR2 is FYNNEI in the germline V gene. Germline trimming cut 7 bases from V and 1 base from J; bases unmatched to any gene: 4. The chain's CDR3 is CASKASGVQETQYF. The CDR3 region has the DNA TGTGCCAGCAAGGCTAGCGGGGTCCAAGAGACCCAGTACTTC.

This clone was detected only once. V gene TRBV30 combines with J gene TRBJ2-7; D unclear. V was shortened by 2 bases and J by 4 bases, with 6 bases between the two germline ends. The CDR3 is 11 amino acids. CDR1 is GTSNPN and CDR2 is SVGIG in the germline V gene (reference sequence). The CDR3, as DNA: TGTGCCTGGAGTTTTACTTACGAGCAGTACTTC. Protein sequence: CAWSFTYEQYF.

The gene calls are TRBV5-4 and TRBJ2-2; the D gene is possibly TRBD1 (6 bases). CDR1 and CDR2 (germline): SGHNT, YYREEE (reference sequence). V lost 3 bases and J 1 base, leaving 10 bases between the germline ends. This CDR3 spans 15 amino acids. The CDR3 loop is CASSWEQGNTGELFF. CDR3 coding DNA: TGTGCCAGCAGCTGGGAACAGGGGAACACCGGGGAGCTGTTTTTT.

The CDR3 DNA sequence: TGTGCCAGCAGCACCGTTCTGGCAGGCAACTATGGCTACACCTTC. It specifies CASSTVLAGNYGYTF. The J gene is TRBJ1-2, the V gene TRBV6-5, with D unresolved. The germline V and J ends were trimmed by 6 bases and 2 bases, with 16 bases remaining between them. Germline CDR1 is MNHEY and CDR2 is SVGAGI. The CDR3 is made up of 15 amino acids.